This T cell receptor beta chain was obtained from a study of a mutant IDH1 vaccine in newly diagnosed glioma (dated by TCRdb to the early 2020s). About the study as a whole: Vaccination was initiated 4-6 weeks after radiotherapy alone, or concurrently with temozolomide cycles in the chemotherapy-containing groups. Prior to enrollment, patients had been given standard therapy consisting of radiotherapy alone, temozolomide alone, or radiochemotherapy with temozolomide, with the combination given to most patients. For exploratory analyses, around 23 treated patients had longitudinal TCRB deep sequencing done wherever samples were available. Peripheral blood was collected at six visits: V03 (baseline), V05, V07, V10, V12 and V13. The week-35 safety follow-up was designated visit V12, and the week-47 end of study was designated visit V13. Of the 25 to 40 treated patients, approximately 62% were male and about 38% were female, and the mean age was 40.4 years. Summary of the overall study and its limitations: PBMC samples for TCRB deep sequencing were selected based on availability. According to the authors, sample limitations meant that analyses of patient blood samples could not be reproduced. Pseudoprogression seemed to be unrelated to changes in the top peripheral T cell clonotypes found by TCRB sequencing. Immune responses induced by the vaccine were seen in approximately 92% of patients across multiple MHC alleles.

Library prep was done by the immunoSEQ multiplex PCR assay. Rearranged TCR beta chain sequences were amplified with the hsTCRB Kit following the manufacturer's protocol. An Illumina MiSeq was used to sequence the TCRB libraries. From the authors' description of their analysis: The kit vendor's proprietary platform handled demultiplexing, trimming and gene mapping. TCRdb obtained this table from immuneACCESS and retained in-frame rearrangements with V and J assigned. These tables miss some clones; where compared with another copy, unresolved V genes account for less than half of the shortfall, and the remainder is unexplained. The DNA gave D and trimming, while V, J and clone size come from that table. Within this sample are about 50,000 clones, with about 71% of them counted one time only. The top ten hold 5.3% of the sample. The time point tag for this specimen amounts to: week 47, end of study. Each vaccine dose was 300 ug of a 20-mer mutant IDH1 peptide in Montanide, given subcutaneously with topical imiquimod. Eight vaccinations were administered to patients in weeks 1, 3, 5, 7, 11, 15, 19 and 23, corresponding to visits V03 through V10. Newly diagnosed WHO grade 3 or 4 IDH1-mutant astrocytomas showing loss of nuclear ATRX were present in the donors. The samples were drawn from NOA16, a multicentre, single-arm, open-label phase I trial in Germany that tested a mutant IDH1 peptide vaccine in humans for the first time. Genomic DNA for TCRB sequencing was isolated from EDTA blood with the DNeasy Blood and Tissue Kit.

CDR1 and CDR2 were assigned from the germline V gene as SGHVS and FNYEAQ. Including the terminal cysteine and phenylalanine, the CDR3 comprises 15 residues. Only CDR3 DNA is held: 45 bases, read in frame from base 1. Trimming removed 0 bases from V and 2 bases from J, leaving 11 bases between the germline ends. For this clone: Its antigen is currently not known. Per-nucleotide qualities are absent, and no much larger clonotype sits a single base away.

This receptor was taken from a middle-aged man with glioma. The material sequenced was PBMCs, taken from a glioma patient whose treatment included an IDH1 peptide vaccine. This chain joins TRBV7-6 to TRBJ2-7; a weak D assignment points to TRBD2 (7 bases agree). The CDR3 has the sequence CASSLAGGQTYEQYF. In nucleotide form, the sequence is TGTGCCAGCAGCTTAGCGGGGGGGCAGACCTACGAGCAGTACTTC.